Following are 28 T cell receptor beta chains from one sample sequenced in a study of cytomegalovirus exposure and HLA in healthy donors. The PCR ran on 60 Vbeta and 13 Jbeta primers. This table comes from immunoSEQ multiplex PCR, and its TCRdb copy is limited to in-frame clones, with some not included. The profile shows 150,000 or so clones, roughly 80% of them singletons. Sequencing was carried out using PBMCs. The receptor set was obtained from a middle-aged man in good health and CMV-seropositive.

The chain has TRBV19 and TRBJ1-1, with D possibly TRBD1 on 5 matching bases. The CDR3 totals 11 residues. Germline V CDR1 and CDR2: LNHDA, SQIVND (reference sequence). The V end was cut by 5 bases, the J end by 6 bases, with 7 bases between. Written as DNA, the CDR3 is TGTGCCAGTAGTTCGGGGGCTGAAGCTTTCTTT. Translated, it gives CASSSGAEAFF.

J is TRBJ2-7 and V is TRBV29-1; 7 positions match TRBD2. Trimming took 6 bases from V and 2 from J; bases not matched to a gene: 7. Germline loops: CDR1 SQVTM, CDR2 ANQGSEA. The CDR3 extends over 13 amino acids. The CDR3 sequence: CSVAGTTTYEQYF. DNA for the CDR3: TGCAGCGTCGCCGGGACTACCACCTACGAGCAGTACTTC.

This chain links TRBV28 with TRBJ1-5; no clear D gene. The CDR3 runs 13 residues. Germline V CDR1 and CDR2: MDHEN, SYDVKM. The V end was cut by 6 bases, the J end by 6 bases, with 12 bases between. The CDR3 spells CASREAPGQPQHF. The CDR3 bases are TGTGCCAGCAGGGAGGCCCCGGGTCAGCCCCAGCATTTT. The full variable domain, rest sourced from reference TRBV28 and TRBJ1-5, is DVKVTQSSRYLVKRTGEKVFLECVQDMDHENMFWYRQDPGLGLRLIYFSYDVKMKEKGDIPEGYSVSREKKERFSLILESASTNQTSMYLCASREAPGQPQHFGDGTRLSIL.

The J gene is TRBJ2-5, the V gene TRBV6-5, with D possibly TRBD2 on 5 matching bases. CDR3 length: 15 amino acids. Per germline, CDR1 MNHEY and CDR2 SVGAGI. V was clipped by 4 bases and J by 6 bases, with 18 bases between them. The CDR3 DNA sequence: TGTGCCAGCAGTTTCCGCCTGACTAACAAGAAGACCCAGTACTTC. It is translated as CASSFRLTNKKTQYF.

The chain recombines TRBV20-1 with TRBJ2-1, with D possibly matching TRBD2 (5 bases). Germline V lookup: CDR1 DFQATT, CDR2 SNEGSKA (reference sequence). The CDR3 is 11 amino acids. V lost 7 bases and J 7 bases, leaving 11 bases between the germline ends. This chain's CDR3 is CSVYPGNEQFF. DNA of the CDR3: TGCAGTGTTTATCCGGGGAATGAGCAGTTCTTC.

The CDR3 DNA sequence: TGTGCCAGCTCACCGGTGGACAGGGCGACTGGAAACACCATATATTTT. Protein: CASSPVDRATGNTIYF. The V call is TRBV18, the J call TRBJ1-3, with TRBD1 matching 8 bases. Germline CDR1 is KGHSH and CDR2 is LQKENI. V dropped 3 bases and J dropped 2; count of bases not matched to a gene: 6. The CDR3 sequence is 16 residues long. Full variable domain (rest looked up from reference TRBV18 and TRBJ1-3): NAGVMQNPRHLVRRRGQEARLRCSPMKGHSHVYWYRQLPEEGLKFMVYLQKENIIDESGMPKERFSAEFPKEGPSILRIQQVVRGDSAAYFCASSPVDRATGNTIYFGEGSWLTVV.

This clone has a handful of counts. This chain links TRBV2 with TRBJ2-1; 9 positions agree with TRBD2. Germline CDR1 and CDR2: SNHLY and FYNNEI. After removal of 8 bases from V and 4 bases from J, the junction contained 6 bases not matched to a gene. The CDR3 consists of 14 residues. CDR3 loop: CASAREGQYNEQFF. Here the CDR3 DNA reads TGTGCCAGCGCGCGGGAGGGCCAATACAATGAGCAGTTCTTC.

The rearrangement uses TRBV12-5 and TRBJ2-5; TRBD1 agrees at 9 bases. Looked up from germline, CDR1 is LGHNT and CDR2 is FRNRAP. Germline trimming cut 5 bases from V and 3 bases from J; bases unmatched to any gene: 7. The CDR3 totals 15 residues. CDR3 region: CASGADRGVEETQYF. The CDR3 DNA reads TGTGCTAGTGGTGCCGACAGGGGGGTTGAAGAGACCCAGTACTTC.

J is TRBJ1-1 and V is TRBV19; D perhaps matches TRBD1 (5 bases). Germline V gene sequence: CDR1 LNHDA, CDR2 SQIVND (reference sequence). The V end lost 6 bases, the J end lost 4 bases, and 12 bases lay between the germline ends. The CDR3 extends over 13 amino acids. Here the CDR3 DNA reads TGTGCCAGTAGGCCAGGGTTGAGCACTGAAGCTTTCTTT. It yields the protein CASRPGLSTEAFF.

This clone was counted between two and nine times. The chain couples TRBV27 to TRBJ2-7, with D unclear. The length of the CDR3 is 15 residues. Trimming took 1 base from V and 0 from J, leaving 10 bases between them. Per germline, CDR1 MNHEY and CDR2 SMNVEV (reference sequence). CDR3 DNA: TGTGCCAGCAGTTTATTGGCAGGCTCCTCCTACGAGCAGTACTTC. Its translation: CASSLLAGSSYEQYF.

The chain is built from TRBV30 and TRBJ2-7; D is uncertain. V lost 0 bases and J 7 bases, leaving 7 bases between the germline ends. Germline V gives CDR1 GTSNPN, CDR2 SVGIG (reference sequence). The CDR3 covers 11 residues. CDR3 region: CAWSVILEQYF. CDR3 bases: TGTGCCTGGAGTGTTATACTAGAGCAGTACTTC.

V gene TRBV7-2 combines with J gene TRBJ2-3; 7 nucleotides agree with TRBD1. Per the germline V gene, CDR1 is SGHTA and CDR2 is FQGNSA. This CDR3 is built from 16 residues. Germline trimming cut 2 bases from V and 3 bases from J; bases unmatched to any gene: 8. CDR3 protein: CASSLRTGTATDTQYF. As DNA, the CDR3 is TGTGCCAGCAGCTTAAGGACCGGGACAGCAACAGATACGCAGTATTTT.

This clone has just a few counts. The chain links TRBV11-3 to TRBJ2-5; 9 nucleotides match TRBD1. CDR1 and CDR2 from the germline V gene are SGHNT and YENEEA. After removal of 4 bases from V and 3 bases from J, the junction contained 6 bases not matched to a gene. The CDR3 loop spans 15 amino acids. The CDR3 nucleotides read TGTGCCAGCAGCTCTTCTCGGACAGGGGAAGAGACCCAGTACTTC. This sequence encodes CASSSSRTGEETQYF.

V is TRBV29-1 and J is TRBJ1-3; D is possibly TRBD1 (5 bases). CDR1 and CDR2 from the germline V gene are SQVTM and ANQGSEA. V lost 6 bases and J lost 0, with 9 bases in between. There are 13 residues in the CDR3. CDR3 residues: CSVGHNSGNTIYF. The CDR3 bases are TGCAGCGTGGGGCATAACTCTGGAAACACCATATATTTT.

The chain has TRBV2 and TRBJ2-7, with 14 bases matching TRBD2. Germline values: CDR1 SNHLY, CDR2 FYNNEI. The CDR3 loop spans 15 amino acids. V shed 8 bases and J 2 bases; nucleotides not matched to a gene: 5. The CDR3 reads CASRSGLAGAYEQYF. The CDR3 DNA reads as TGTGCCAGCCGCTCGGGACTAGCGGGAGCCTACGAGCAGTACTTC.

The J gene is TRBJ1-1, the V gene TRBV7-9; D is unclear. CDR3 length: 16 amino acids. Per the germline V gene, CDR1 is SEHNR and CDR2 is FQNEAQ (reference sequence). V was shortened by 2 bases and J by 1 base, with 14 bases between the two germline ends. In nucleotides, the CDR3 is TGTGCCAGCAGCTTAATTGGTCGGGTAAAGAACACTGAAGCTTTCTTT. It codes for CASSLIGRVKNTEAFF.

The chain combines TRBV4-3 with TRBJ2-1; maybe TRBD1 (6 bases). Germline CDR1 and CDR2: LGHNA and YSLEER. The CDR3 spans 17 residues. Deletions cut 3 bases from V and 0 bases from J, with 15 bases between. The DNA of the CDR3 is TGCGCCAGCAGCCAGGACAGCCCGGGGTCCTCCTACAATGAGCAGTTCTTC. Its translation is CASSQDSPGSSYNEQFF.

The chain is built from TRBV10-3 and TRBJ1-2; D perhaps matches TRBD1 (5 bases). CDR3 length equals 16 residues. Trimming pared 2 bases from V and 7 bases from J, leaving 20 bases between. Germline V gene data show CDR1 as ENHRY and CDR2 as SYGVKD. CDR3: CAISEQGREDRGGYTF. The CDR3 DNA follows: TGTGCCATCAGTGAGCAAGGACGTGAGGATAGGGGTGGCTACACCTTC.

A single count supports this clone. The chain employs TRBV11-3 and TRBJ2-3, with 9 bases matching TRBD2. V dropped 8 bases and J dropped 3; count of bases not matched to a gene: 6. Germline lookup yields CDR1 SGHNT and CDR2 YENEEA. The CDR3 consists of 14 residues. The CDR3 region is CASSSTSGTDTQYF. The CDR3, as DNA: TGTGCCAGCTCGTCGACTAGCGGAACAGATACGCAGTATTTT.

This clone is a singleton in its sample. V is TRBV6-4 and J is TRBJ1-5; D gene uncertain. CDR1 MRHNA and CDR2 SNTAGT come from the germline V gene. The CDR3 sequence is 16 residues long. V lost 4 bases to trimming and J lost 2 bases, with 15 bases between them. The CDR3 protein is CASSAPRPGGNQPQHF. The CDR3 coding sequence is TGTGCCAGCAGTGCTCCTCGCCCGGGAGGCAATCAGCCCCAGCATTTT.

J is TRBJ1-3 and V is TRBV18; 7 positions agree with TRBD1. V shed 3 bases, J shed 4 bases, and the junction held 6 bases outside the gene matches. Germline-derived CDR1 and CDR2 are KGHSH and LQKENI. The CDR3 has 15 residues. CDR3 bases: TGTGCCAGCTCACCCGGGACAGCGAGGGGAAACACCATATATTTT. As protein: CASSPGTARGNTIYF.

This chain uses TRBV29-1 with TRBJ2-7, with 11 bases that match TRBD2. Germline trimming cut 7 bases from V and 4 bases from J; bases unmatched to any gene: 6. The CDR3 spans 13 residues. Germline CDR1 SQVTM, CDR2 ANQGSEA. The CDR3 DNA reads TGCAGCGCTTCCCTAGCGGGAGGATACGAGCAGTACTTC. Translating it yields CSASLAGGYEQYF.

This chain connects TRBV7-9 to TRBJ2-3, with D perhaps matching TRBD2 (6 bases). CDR3 length: 15 amino acids. Germline values: CDR1 SEHNR, CDR2 FQNEAQ (reference sequence). Trimming took 2 bases from V and 6 from J, leaving 15 bases between them. This chain's CDR3 is CASSLSGSMADTQYF. CDR3 coding DNA: TGTGCCAGCAGCTTATCCGGGAGCATGGCGGATACGCAGTATTTT. Based on the CDR3 plus reference TRBV7-9 and TRBJ2-3, the full variable domain is DTGVSQNPRHKITKRGQNVTFRCDPISEHNRLYWYRQTLGQGPEFLTYFQNEAQLEKSRLLSDRFSAERPKGSFSTLEIQRTEQGDSAMYLCASSLSGSMADTQYFGPGTRLTVL.

The gene calls are TRBV4-3 and TRBJ2-5; D is possibly TRBD1 (6 bases). V lost 5 bases and J lost 5, with 15 bases in between. The CDR3 extends over 14 amino acids. CDR1 LGHNA and CDR2 YSLEER come from the germline V gene. The CDR3 loop is CASSLSGGGETQYF. The CDR3 coding sequence is TGCGCCAGCAGCTTAAGTGGGGGCGGGGAGACCCAGTACTTC.

This chain links TRBV29-1 with TRBJ2-3; D is ambiguous. The germline CDR1 and CDR2 sequences are SQVTM and ANQGSEA. V was clipped by 6 bases and J by 6 bases, with 16 bases between them. CDR3 size: 13 residues. CDR3 sequence (DNA): TGCAGCGTGGAAAAGAGAGGCGCTGATACGCAGTATTTT. Encoded protein: CSVEKRGADTQYF.

The chain joins TRBV5-1 to TRBJ1-1; maybe TRBD1 (6 bases). This CDR3 comprises 12 residues. Germline loops: CDR1 SGHRS, CDR2 YFSETQ. V lost 4 bases to trimming and J lost 8 bases, with 12 bases between them. The CDR3 reads CASSVTGSEAFF. In DNA, the CDR3 is TGCGCCAGCAGCGTAACAGGGTCGGAAGCTTTCTTT.

The gene calls are TRBV7-9 and TRBJ1-1; 8 bases agree with TRBD1. The germline V gene encodes CDR1 SEHNR and CDR2 FQNEAQ (reference sequence). After removal of 8 bases from V and 3 bases from J, the junction contained 14 bases not matched to a gene. CDR3 length: 16 residues. CDR3 sequence (DNA): TGTGCCAGCGGCCGGGCAGGGGGCGGGAGGGACACTGAAGCTTTCTTT. As protein: CASGRAGGGRDTEAFF.

Concerning this clone itself: Other DNA sequences in the sample encode the same CDR3. The gene calls are TRBV18 and TRBJ2-7, with D possibly TRBD1 on 6 matching bases. This CDR3 spans 11 amino acids. V lost 3 bases and J lost 6, with 6 bases in between. CDR1 is KGHSH, CDR2 LQKENI, per germline. The CDR3 region is CASSPGAEQYF. Here the CDR3 DNA reads TGTGCCAGCTCACCGGGGGCCGAGCAGTACTTC.